This passage covers 17 T cell receptor beta chains from one sample sequenced in a study of blood T cell repertoires in COVID-19. Here immunoSEQ multiplex PCR was the method, and the copy in TCRdb shows in-frame clones only, minus some. Among some 65,000 clones, roughly 74% were seen once, and the ten largest hold over 25%. The sample consisted of peripheral blood. The receptors derive from a woman of 80 years or more with acute or convalescent COVID-19.

This clone occurred a few times. The rearrangement links TRBV28 to TRBJ2-2; weak D call: TRBD2 (6 bases). Germline V lookup: CDR1 MDHEN, CDR2 SYDVKM. The CDR3 runs to 15 residues. The germline V and J ends were trimmed by 3 bases and 4 bases, with 12 bases remaining between them. The CDR3 region is CASSFFRELTGELFF. CDR3 DNA sequence: TGTGCCAGCAGTTTTTTTCGGGAGCTCACCGGGGAGCTGTTTTTT.

J is TRBJ1-5 and V is TRBV6-5; no reliable D call. The CDR3 is made up of 13 amino acids. Trimming took off 6 bases at V and 1 base at J, with 7 bases between the two ends. Germline V lookup: CDR1 MNHEY, CDR2 SVGAGI. CDR3 region: CASRERSNQPQHF. The CDR3 DNA follows: TGTGCCAGCAGGGAGAGGAGCAATCAGCCCCAGCATTTT.

The gene calls are TRBV4-1 and TRBJ1-2; TRBD1 agrees at 10 bases. V lost 0 bases, J lost 5 bases, and 6 bases stayed unmatched. This CDR3 spans 16 amino acids. Germline lookup yields CDR1 MGHRA and CDR2 YSYEKL. CDR3 residues: CASSQDLTGGGYGYTF. In DNA form, the CDR3 reads TGCGCCAGCAGCCAAGATTTGACAGGGGGCGGATATGGCTACACCTTC.

The chain joins TRBV27 to TRBJ1-1; 8 bases are a match to TRBD1. The germline gives CDR1 MNHEY, CDR2 SMNVEV (reference sequence). J lost 0 bases, V lost 7 bases, and 4 bases had no gene match. The length of the CDR3 is 14 residues. The CDR3 sequence: CASTRTGLNTEAFF. Written as DNA, the CDR3 is TGTGCCAGCACCCGGACAGGGTTGAACACTGAAGCTTTCTTT.

The V gene is TRBV7-2, the J gene TRBJ2-2; TRBD2 might be the D (5 bases). Between the trimmed V and J ends, which lost 0 bases and 6 bases, there was a span of 14 bases. Per germline, CDR1 SGHTA and CDR2 FQGNSA. The CDR3 is made up of 16 amino acids. CDR3 in DNA: TGTGCCAGCAGCTTAGCGGTGACTACTACCCCCGGGGAGCTGTTTTTT. It yields the protein CASSLAVTTTPGELFF. Complete variable domain (other parts from reference TRBV7-2 and TRBJ2-2): GAGVSQSPSNKVTEKGKDVELRCDPISGHTALYWYRQSLGQGLEFLIYFQGNSAPDKSGLPSDRFSAERTGGSVSTLTIQRTQQEDSAVYLCASSLAVTTTPGELFFGEGSRLTVL.

This chain uses TRBV27 with TRBJ1-3, with D uncertain. Germline V gives CDR1 MNHEY, CDR2 SMNVEV (reference sequence). Deletions cut 6 bases from V and 0 bases from J, with 12 bases between. The CDR3 spans 15 residues. For the CDR3, the DNA is TGTGCCAGCAGCCGAAGCCGGGACTCTGGAAACACCATATATTTT. Residues: CASSRSRDSGNTIYF.

In nucleotides, the CDR3 is TGTGCCAGCAGCTTACAGGGACTAACTAAGAATGAGCAGTTCTTC. Amino acids: CASSLQGLTKNEQFF. V usage is TRBV11-3 and J usage is TRBJ2-1; 7 bases fit TRBD2. CDR1 and CDR2 from the germline V gene are SGHNT and YENEEA. The CDR3 is 15 amino acids. V shed 2 bases, J shed 7 bases, and the junction held 8 bases outside the gene matches.

This chain uses TRBV28 with TRBJ1-4, with 7 nucleotides matching TRBD1. The CDR3 extends over 15 amino acids. The V segment lost 4 bases and the J segment 4 bases; nucleotides outside the gene matches: 6. Germline loops: CDR1 MDHEN, CDR2 SYDVKM. CDR3 bases: TGTGCCAGCAGTTCTAGAGGACAGGATAATGAAAAACTGTTTTTT. It specifies CASSSRGQDNEKLFF.

The chain carries TRBV25-1 and TRBJ2-1; unclear D gene. The V end lost 4 bases, the J end lost 4 bases, and 2 bases lay between the germline ends. Germline V gene sequence: CDR1 MGHDK, CDR2 SYGVNS. The CDR3 has 11 residues. The CDR3 protein is CASSAYNEQFF. The CDR3 DNA sequence: TGTGCCAGCAGTGCTTACAATGAGCAGTTCTTC. The variable domain in full, completed from reference TRBV25-1 and TRBJ2-1, reads EADIYQTPRYLVIGTGKKITLECSQTMGHDKMYWYQQDPGMELHLIHYSYGVNSTEKGDLSSESTVSRIRTEHFPLTLESARPSHTSQYLCASSAYNEQFFGPGTRLTVL.

The CDR3, as DNA: TGTGCCAGCAGCCAAGATAAGATAGCGGGAGGTCCCGGGGAGCTGTTTTTT. Its protein is CASSQDKIAGGPGELFF. The rearrangement uses TRBV4-2 and TRBJ2-2, with 10 bases lining up with TRBD2. The CDR3 runs 17 residues. Germline values: CDR1 LGHNA, CDR2 YNFKEQ. Trimming cost V 0 bases and J 6 bases; bases outside gene matches: 7.

The chain carries TRBV6-5 and TRBJ1-2, with D tentatively TRBD1 (5 bases). CDR3 length: 14 amino acids. The V and J ends lost 6 bases and 0 bases respectively, with 11 bases between them. In germline, CDR1 is MNHEY, CDR2 SVGAGI. CDR3 in amino acids: CASRTPGSNYGYTF. DNA for the CDR3: TGTGCCAGCAGAACACCAGGGTCTAACTATGGCTACACCTTC.

The genes are TRBV5-5 and TRBJ2-7, with D possibly TRBD2 on 5 matching bases. V was pared by 1 base and J by 5 bases, with 13 bases between. Germline V gene lookup returns CDR1 SGHKS and CDR2 YYEKEE (reference sequence). There are 14 residues in the CDR3. The CDR3 coding sequence is TGTGCCAGCAGCTTGTGGCGGGCTAGGGACGAGCAGTACTTC. Translated: CASSLWRARDEQYF.

The count of this clone is one. The J gene is TRBJ1-2, the V gene TRBV6-2 or TRBV6-3; 7 positions agree with TRBD1. Germline V gives CDR1 MNHEY, CDR2 SVGEGT. The CDR3 runs to 14 residues. Trimming removed 5 bases from V and 7 bases from J; junction bases left unmatched: 10. The CDR3 sequence is CASSAIPRQGGYTF. The CDR3 DNA reads as TGTGCCAGCAGTGCAATCCCGAGACAGGGTGGCTACACCTTC.

The chain has TRBV2 and TRBJ1-4; unclear D gene. The CDR3 is 13 residues long. V lost 4 bases and J 10 bases, leaving 13 bases between the germline ends. Germline V CDR1 and CDR2: SNHLY, FYNNEI. As DNA, the CDR3 is TGTGCCAGCAGTGCCTCCCGGGAAGGAAAACTGTTTTTT. Translated, it gives CASSASREGKLFF.

CDR3: CASSLGGGSTTQYF. CDR3 nucleotide sequence: TGTGCCAGCAGCTTAGGCGGAGGGTCAACGACCCAGTACTTC. The chain uses TRBV7-9 and TRBJ2-5; D may be TRBD2 (6 bases). The CDR3 totals 14 residues. In germline, CDR1 is SEHNR, CDR2 FQNEAQ (reference sequence). Trimming took off 1 base at V and 7 bases at J, with 13 bases between the two ends. The variable domain in full, completed from reference TRBV7-9 and TRBJ2-5, reads DTGVSQNPRHKITKRGQNVTFRCDPISEHNRLYWYRQTLGQGPEFLTYFQNEAQLEKSRLLSDRFSAERPKGSFSTLEIQRTEQGDSAMYLCASSLGGGSTTQYFGPGTRLLVL.

The genes are TRBV7-8 and TRBJ2-2; no definite D call. Germline assignment: CDR1 SGHVS and CDR2 FQNEAQ. The length of the CDR3 is 13 residues. Between the trimmed V and J ends, which lost 5 bases and 0 bases, there was a span of 4 bases. The CDR3 coding sequence is TGTGCCAGCAGCACACCGAACACCGGGGAGCTGTTTTTT. Its translation is CASSTPNTGELFF.

A note on this clone: The CDR3 ends on some other residue instead of the conserved phenylalanine or tryptophan, so this is likely a read error. Because the CDR3's place on the DNA is in doubt, the DNA is left out and the CDR3 is given as listed by TCRdb. CDR3 sequence: CASSQEILVGKGC. The rearrangement links TRBV3-1 (or the pseudogene TRBV3-2) to TRBJ1-3; TRBD1, the table's D call, lacks a check against the DNA. Germline assignment: CDR1 LGHDT and CDR2 YNNKEL (reference sequence). The CDR3 is 13 amino acids in total, end residues counted.